The 30 T cell receptor beta chains below all came from one sample that was sequenced in a study of human T cells and chemical hapten exposure. Time point reported: patch test 1, 2 weeks after DPC sensitization. Treatment denoted: therapeutic diphenylcyclopropenone sensitization with weekly scalp DPC. TCRdb reprocessed the RACE reads with MiXCR, giving one entry per CDR3 protein. Of around 380,000 distinct CDR3 sequences listed, more than 4.5% were seen once; the top ten hold 2% to 2.5%. Sample: whole blood, taken in connection with sensitization to the hapten diphenylcyclopropenone (DPC). The receptors originated from a woman in her forties or fifties with alopecia areata. Some clones in this sample may be carry-over from other donors' samples.

The CDR3 DNA reads as TGCGCCAGCAGTGTTTGTTGGGGGCGCGGGTATAATTCACCCCTCCACTTT. Its protein is CASSVCWGRGYNSPLHF. The V gene is TRBV10-1, the J gene TRBJ1-6; possibly TRBD1 for D (6 bases). There are 17 residues in the CDR3. Germline V CDR1 and CDR2: WNHNN, SYGVQD (reference sequence). V was shortened by 4 bases and J by 4 bases, with 17 bases between the two germline ends.

This clonotype occurred many times. J is TRBJ2-3 and V is TRBV20-1; D gene uncertain. The V and J ends lost 6 bases and 5 bases respectively, with 9 bases between them. Per the germline V gene, CDR1 is DFQATT and CDR2 is SNEGSKA (reference sequence). The CDR3 extends over 11 amino acids. CDR3 in DNA: TGCAGTGCCGACTTCGGAGATACGCAGTATTTT. Protein sequence: CSADFGDTQYF.

The chain employs TRBV9 and TRBJ1-3; no clear D. Trimming cost V 0 bases and J 3 bases, with 10 bases left between them. Germline CDR1 and CDR2: SGDLS and YYNGEE. The CDR3 consists of 15 residues. The CDR3 protein is CASSVDWGGGNTIYF. CDR3 DNA sequence: TGTGCCAGCAGCGTAGACTGGGGAGGTGGAAACACCATATATTTT. The full variable domain, its missing parts supplied by reference TRBV9 and TRBJ1-3, is DSGVTQTPKHLITATGQRVTLRCSPRSGDLSVYWYQQSLDQGLQFLIQYYNGEERAKGNILERFSAQQFPDLHSELNLSSLELGDSALYFCASSVDWGGGNTIYFGEGSWLTVV.

Many counts were recorded for this clonotype. The chain links TRBV7-2 to TRBJ2-5; 11 bases are a match to TRBD2. This CDR3 spans 15 amino acids. Germline CDR1 and CDR2: SGHTA and FQGNSA. The junction had 5 bases not matched to a gene; V was cut back by 1 base and J by 7 bases. The CDR3 DNA sequence: TGTGCCAGCAGCTTAGTGACTAGCGGGACGGGGACCCAGTACTTC. It specifies CASSLVTSGTGTQYF.

This clonotype was observed at least ten times. V gene TRBV4-1 combines with J gene TRBJ2-7, with D unclear. Germline V gives CDR1 MGHRA, CDR2 YSYEKL. CDR3 length: 14 amino acids. V was cut by 3 bases and J by 2 bases, with 11 bases left in between. CDR3 in DNA: TGCGCCAGCAGCCAGCGGACCGATACCTACGAGCAGTACTTC. Its translation: CASSQRTDTYEQYF.

This clonotype was observed once. The J gene is TRBJ2-3, the V gene TRBV29-1; D is unresolved. V lost 7 bases and J 4 bases, leaving 18 bases between the germline ends. Germline values: CDR1 SQVTM, CDR2 ANQGSEA. CDR3 size: 14 residues. CDR3 sequence (DNA): TGCAGCGCGTGCCCCGGCGGACGCGCAGATACGCAGTATTTT. Residues: CSACPGGRADTQYF.

The table lists this clonotype with a few counts. The J gene is TRBJ2-5, the V gene TRBV20-1; TRBD2 matches at 7 bases. Looked up from germline, CDR1 is DFQATT and CDR2 is SNEGSKA (reference sequence). CDR3 length: 15 residues. J lost 4 bases, V lost 6 bases, and 14 bases had no gene match. The CDR3 coding sequence is TGCAGTGCCCGCGCCGGGGGGTCTCCTGGAGAGACCCAGTACTTC. Encoded protein: CSARAGGSPGETQYF.

This clonotype was observed a few times. J is TRBJ1-2 and V is TRBV5-6; D is undetermined. This CDR3 is 15 amino acids long. Trimming shortened V by 4 bases and J by 3 bases, and 16 bases separated the two germline ends. The germline V gene encodes CDR1 SGHDT and CDR2 YYEEEE. In nucleotides, the CDR3 is TGTGCCAGCAGCCCGGAGGGCAGGCCACACTATGGCTACACCTTC. This sequence encodes CASSPEGRPHYGYTF. Combining the CDR3 with reference TRBV5-6 and TRBJ1-2 gives the whole variable domain DAGVTQSPTHLIKTRGQQVTLRCSPKSGHDTVSWYQQALGQGPQFIFQYYEEEERQRGNFPDRFSGHQFPNYSSELNVNALLLGDSALYLCASSPEGRPHYGYTFGSGTRLTVV.

This clonotype was seen a handful of times. The chain is built from TRBV27 and TRBJ1-1; 9 bases are a match to TRBD1. J lost 5 bases, V lost 3 bases, and 16 bases had no gene match. The CDR3 runs to 18 residues. CDR1 is MNHEY, CDR2 SMNVEV, per germline (reference sequence). The CDR3 is CASSFPGQGLILRTEAFF. DNA for the CDR3: TGTGCCAGCAGTTTTCCGGGACAGGGTTTGATTCTGAGAACTGAAGCTTTCTTT.

The table lists this clonotype with many counts. V usage is TRBV13 and J usage is TRBJ1-5; D remains ambiguous. The CDR3 length is 14 residues. Trimming removed 3 bases at V and 0 bases at J, with 6 bases between. The germline CDR1 and CDR2 sequences are PRHDT and FYEKMQ (reference sequence). The CDR3 sequence: CASSFGVSNQPQHF. CDR3 coding DNA: TGTGCCAGCAGCTTTGGGGTTAGCAATCAGCCCCAGCATTTT.

The table lists this clonotype with a few counts. The V and J genes are TRBV6-5 and TRBJ2-7, with 8 bases identical to TRBD1. This CDR3 region has 15 residues. V lost 6 bases, J lost 5 bases, and 12 bases stayed unmatched. Per germline, CDR1 MNHEY and CDR2 SVGAGI. The CDR3 DNA is TGTGCCAGCAGCCGAAAACAGGGGGGCATCCACGAGCAGTACTTC. Encoded protein: CASSRKQGGIHEQYF.

The sample holds many counts of this clonotype. The chain joins TRBV2 to TRBJ1-5; D gene ambiguous. Germline V gene lookup returns CDR1 SNHLY and CDR2 FYNNEI. The CDR3 has 13 residues. Trimming pared 5 bases from V and 1 base from J, leaving 6 bases between. CDR3 in DNA: TGTGCCAGCAGTAGACTGAGCAATCAGCCCCAGCATTTT. As protein: CASSRLSNQPQHF.

This clonotype was seen many times. This chain uses TRBV12-3 or TRBV12-4 with TRBJ2-3; D perhaps matches TRBD1 (5 bases). There are 14 residues in the CDR3. Trimming took 3 bases from V and 2 from J, leaving 9 bases between them. CDR3 coding DNA: TGTGCCAGCAGTTTGATAGGGGACACAGATACGCAGTATTTT. It yields the protein CASSLIGDTDTQYF.

This clonotype was recorded at least ten times. This chain connects TRBV15 to TRBJ1-4, with a tentative D call TRBD1 (5 bases). The CDR3 contains 13 residues. Germline V gene data show CDR1 as LNHNV and CDR2 as YYDKDF (reference sequence). V lost 6 bases, J lost 3 bases, and 8 bases lay in between. The DNA of the CDR3 is TGTGCCACCAGTCGGGACCCTAATGAAAAACTGTTTTTT. Amino acids: CATSRDPNEKLFF.

In its sample, this clonotype was seen many times. This chain uses TRBV5-1 with TRBJ1-2, with 10 positions matching TRBD1. The CDR3 contains 13 residues. V shed 4 bases, J shed 6 bases, and the junction held 3 bases outside the gene matches. Germline V gene data show CDR1 as SGHRS and CDR2 as YFSETQ. The CDR3 DNA is TGCGCCAGCAGCGCGACAGGGGGCGATGGCTACACCTTC. This translates into CASSATGGDGYTF.

There are many counts of this clonotype. This sequence joins TRBV27 and TRBJ2-7, with 11 bases that match TRBD1. This CDR3 is 15 amino acids long. Germline V gene sequence: CDR1 MNHEY, CDR2 SMNVEV (reference sequence). V lost 6 bases, J lost 0 bases, and 4 bases stayed unmatched. The CDR3 coding sequence is TGTGCCAGCAGATCCGGGACAGGGGGCTCCTACGAGCAGTACTTC. This codes for CASRSGTGGSYEQYF.

This clonotype was recorded a few times. This chain links TRBV6-1 with TRBJ1-3; D is possibly TRBD1 (5 bases). CDR3 size: 13 residues. Trimming stripped 8 bases from V and 2 bases from J, with 10 bases between. Looked up from germline, CDR1 is MNHNS and CDR2 is SASEGT. The CDR3 sequence is CASGTGPGNTIYF. In DNA, the CDR3 is TGTGCCAGCGGTACAGGACCTGGAAACACCATATATTTT.

This clonotype was observed at least ten times. The CDR3 loop is CASSLHQYTDTQYF. In nucleotides, the CDR3 is TGTGCCAGCAGCTTGCATCAGTACACAGATACGCAGTATTTT. The J gene is TRBJ2-3, the V gene TRBV7-9; D gene unclear. Germline loops: CDR1 SEHNR, CDR2 FQNEAQ (reference sequence). This CDR3 has 14 amino acids. The germline V and J ends were trimmed by 3 bases and 2 bases, with 9 bases remaining between them.

This chain uses TRBV7-8 with TRBJ2-7, with 8 bases matching TRBD2. V gave up 3 bases and J gave up 5 bases; unmatched junction bases: 12. CDR3 size: 16 residues. The V gene's germline CDR1 is SGHVS and CDR2 FQNEAQ. The CDR3 is CASSFDRTGGPDEQYF. Here the CDR3 DNA reads TGTGCCAGCAGCTTCGACCGAACGGGAGGGCCGGACGAGCAGTACTTC.

This clonotype was detected many times. The chain uses TRBV10-2 and TRBJ2-3; D possibly corresponds to TRBD2 (5 bases). Germline assignment: CDR1 WSHSY and CDR2 SAAADI. Trimming removed 4 bases from V and 2 bases from J, with 16 bases in between. CDR3 length equals 16 residues. The CDR3, as DNA: TGCGCCAGCAGTGCGGTTCCAGCGGTTTCCACAGATACGCAGTATTTT. It is translated as CASSAVPAVSTDTQYF.

This clonotype came up a few times. The V gene is TRBV13, the J gene TRBJ1-5; TRBD1 is a possible D gene (5 bases). This CDR3 contains 12 residues. V dropped 4 bases and J dropped 10 bases, with 11 bases sitting between them. The germline V gene encodes CDR1 PRHDT and CDR2 FYEKMQ (reference sequence). As DNA, the CDR3 is TGTGCCAGCAGCTCCGCGGGACCCCCCCAGCATTTT. Translated: CASSSAGPPQHF.

This clonotype was observed a handful of times. The chain recombines TRBV23-1 with TRBJ2-5; tentatively, D is TRBD2 (6 bases). TRBV23-1 is noted as an ORF with a role that remains uncertain. Trimming left V 8 bases short and J 3 bases short, with 16 bases between. CDR3 length: 14 amino acids. The CDR3 reads CASGPREPKETQYF. DNA of the CDR3: TGCGCCAGCGGGCCTCGGGAGCCGAAAGAGACCCAGTACTTC.

This clonotype came up a few times. This chain links TRBV10-3 with TRBJ2-1; perhaps TRBD1 as D (5 bases). V lost 4 bases to trimming and J lost 0 bases, with 7 bases between them. The CDR3 sequence is 14 residues long. Germline CDR1 ENHRY, CDR2 SYGVKD. As DNA, the CDR3 is TGTGCCATCAGTGGACAGAGCTCCTACAATGAGCAGTTCTTC. Translated: CAISGQSSYNEQFF.

About this clonotype itself: This may come from a read error, since a much larger clone is one base off. The gene calls are TRBV5-6 and TRBJ2-5; D might be TRBD1 (6 bases). CDR3 length: 16 amino acids. The germline CDR1 and CDR2 sequences are SGHDT and YYEEEE. The ends were cut back, 4 bases at V and 0 bases at J, with 16 bases in the middle. The CDR3 is CASSPSGTSYQETQYF. DNA for the CDR3: TGTGCCAGCAGCCCATCCGGGACATCGTACCAAGAGACCCAGTACTTC.

This clonotype was recorded at least ten times. The gene calls are TRBV15 and TRBJ2-7; D is perhaps TRBD2 (6 bases). Germline V lookup: CDR1 LNHNV, CDR2 YYDKDF (reference sequence). V was pared by 5 bases and J by 3 bases, with 14 bases between. This CDR3 is built from 14 residues. The CDR3 loop reads CATSGAGGYYEQYF. The CDR3 DNA is TGTGCCACCAGCGGCGCTGGAGGGTACTACGAGCAGTACTTC.

The sample holds many counts of this clonotype. This chain joins TRBV12-5 and TRBJ1-6; D is unclear. This CDR3 has 12 residues. Germline CDR1 is LGHNT and CDR2 is FRNRAP. Deletions cut 1 base from V and 7 bases from J, with 2 bases between. This CDR3 is CASGLDNSPLHF. The CDR3 nucleotides read TGTGCTAGTGGTTTGGACAATTCACCCCTCCACTTT.

J is TRBJ1-1 and V is TRBV27; possible D gene TRBD1, 6 bases. Germline loops: CDR1 MNHEY, CDR2 SMNVEV (reference sequence). Trimming cost V 5 bases and J 4 bases, with 17 bases left between them. This CDR3 is built from 15 residues. The CDR3 reads CASSPRGGGSTEAFF. Here the CDR3 DNA reads TGTGCCAGCAGTCCCCGAGGGGGGGGATCCACTGAAGCTTTCTTT.

This chain joins TRBV29-1 and TRBJ1-1; maybe TRBD1 (6 bases). V was cut by 4 bases and J by 1 base, with 16 bases left in between. CDR3 length: 15 amino acids. Germline assignment: CDR1 SQVTM and CDR2 ANQGSEA. The chain's CDR3 is CSVGGGGVENTEAFF. CDR3 bases: TGCAGCGTTGGAGGTGGGGGCGTAGAGAACACTGAAGCTTTCTTT.

The genes are TRBV30 and TRBJ1-2, with D maybe TRBD1 (6 bases). Germline assignment: CDR1 GTSNPN and CDR2 SVGIG (reference sequence). V was shortened by 7 bases and J by 6 bases, with 12 bases between the two germline ends. The CDR3 sequence is 11 residues long. The CDR3 DNA reads as TGTGCCTCGGACAGTAGGGATGGCTACACCTTC. This encodes CASDSRDGYTF.

This clonotype was observed at least ten times. CDR3 amino acids: CASSPVRDRAGGLAKNIQYF. For the CDR3, the DNA is TGTGCCAGCAGTCCGGTCCGGGACAGGGCCGGGGGGTTAGCCAAAAACATTCAGTACTTC. V is TRBV2 and J is TRBJ2-4; 9 bases fit TRBD1. The CDR3 is 20 residues long. The junction had 17 bases not matched to a gene; V was cut back by 5 bases and J by 0 bases. CDR1 is SNHLY, CDR2 FYNNEI, per germline.